These T cell receptor beta chains were read from a single sample in a study of cytomegalovirus exposure and HLA in healthy donors. Some clones are missing from TCRdb's copy, which holds only in-frame ones; the method was immunoSEQ multiplex PCR. The table has 110,000 to 150,000 clones, roughly 68% seen once. The material sequenced was PBMCs. The receptors were sampled from a man in his sixties in good health and CMV-seronegative. Each CDR3 is given with its conserved first and last residue. A D gene is named only where the DNA matches it firmly. Size is stated for part of the rows, as once, few or many counts, or as a class when the clone is expanded.

v_call: TRBV6-5; d_call: TRBD2; j_call: TRBJ2-7; clone_size: once; cdr3_aa: CASSRTSGTYEQYF; cdr3_nt: TGTGCCAGCAGTAGGACTAGCGGGACATACGAGCAGTACTTC
v_call: TRBV5-6; d_call: TRBD1; j_call: TRBJ1-2; clone_size: -; cdr3_aa: CASSVDRASNGYTF; cdr3_nt: TGTGCCAGCAGCGTAGACAGGGCGAGTAATGGCTACACCTTC
v_call: TRBV18; d_call: -; j_call: TRBJ1-1; clone_size: -; cdr3_aa: CASSYRISEAFF; cdr3_nt: TGTGCCAGCTCTTACAGGATATCTGAAGCTTTCTTT
v_call: TRBV10-3; d_call: TRBD2; j_call: TRBJ2-1; clone_size: -; cdr3_aa: CAITAGGRAFNEQFF; cdr3_nt: TGTGCCATCACCGCCGGCGGGAGGGCCTTCAATGAGCAGTTCTTC
v_call: TRBV6-1; d_call: TRBD2; j_call: TRBJ2-1; clone_size: -; cdr3_aa: CASGTTSGYNEQFF; cdr3_nt: TGTGCCAGTGGGACGACTAGCGGCTACAATGAGCAGTTCTTC
v_call: TRBV11-1; d_call: TRBD2; j_call: TRBJ2-7; clone_size: few; cdr3_aa: CASRSGLASYEQYF; cdr3_nt: TGTGCCAGCAGATCGGGACTAGCCTCCTACGAGCAGTACTTC
v_call: TRBV18; d_call: TRBD1; j_call: TRBJ2-7; clone_size: -; cdr3_aa: CASSPGTAYEQYF; cdr3_nt: TGTGCCAGCTCACCTGGGACAGCTTACGAGCAGTACTTC
v_call: TRBV7-9; d_call: -; j_call: TRBJ1-4; clone_size: -; cdr3_aa: CASSRPMEEKLFF; cdr3_nt: TGTGCCAGCAGCCGACCCATGGAGGAAAAACTGTTTTTT
v_call: TRBV6-5; d_call: -; j_call: TRBJ2-7; clone_size: -; cdr3_aa: CASSPTGSSYEQYF; cdr3_nt: TGTGCCAGCAGTCCGACTGGGAGCTCCTACGAGCAGTACTTC
v_call: TRBV19; d_call: -; j_call: TRBJ2-5; clone_size: -; cdr3_aa: CASSGLASQETQYF; cdr3_nt: TGTGCCAGTAGTGGGCTAGCGAGCCAAGAGACCCAGTACTTC
v_call: TRBV5-6; d_call: -; j_call: TRBJ2-3; clone_size: -; cdr3_aa: CASSSTSGSTDTQYF; cdr3_nt: TGTGCCAGCAGCTCGACTTCCGGGAGCACAGATACGCAGTATTTT
v_call: TRBV6-1; d_call: TRBD2; j_call: TRBJ2-1; clone_size: -; cdr3_aa: CASSAPGGHNEQFF; cdr3_nt: TGTGCCAGCAGTGCCCCGGGAGGCCACAATGAGCAGTTCTTC
v_call: TRBV19; d_call: TRBD1; j_call: TRBJ1-1; clone_size: -; cdr3_aa: CASSIAPGGEAFF; cdr3_nt: TGTGCCAGTAGTATAGCTCCAGGGGGAGAAGCTTTCTTT
v_call: TRBV30; d_call: -; j_call: TRBJ2-1; clone_size: -; cdr3_aa: CAWTGYFGGEQFF; cdr3_nt: TGTGCCTGGACAGGGTATTTCGGTGGTGAGCAGTTCTTC
v_call: TRBV21-1; d_call: -; j_call: TRBJ2-7; clone_size: -; cdr3_aa: CASSKVRLDADEQYF; cdr3_nt: TGTGCCAGCAGCAAAGTAAGACTAGACGCAGACGAGCAGTACTTC
v_call: TRBV7-9; d_call: -; j_call: TRBJ1-3; clone_size: -; cdr3_aa: CASSSVLGRSGNTIYF; cdr3_nt: TGTGCCAGCAGCTCGGTTTTGGGCCGCTCTGGAAACACCATATATTTT
v_call: TRBV5-1; d_call: -; j_call: TRBJ1-1; clone_size: -; cdr3_aa: CASSPRGSNTEAFF; cdr3_nt: TGCGCCAGCAGTCCCCGGGGTTCGAACACTGAAGCTTTCTTT
v_call: TRBV29-1; d_call: -; j_call: TRBJ2-5; clone_size: once; cdr3_aa: CSVLGVGFQETQYF; cdr3_nt: TGCAGCGTTCTAGGGGTGGGTTTCCAAGAGACCCAGTACTTC
v_call: TRBV28; d_call: TRBD1; j_call: TRBJ2-7; clone_size: few; cdr3_aa: CASSYPGTDSYEQYF; cdr3_nt: TGTGCCAGCAGTTACCCCGGGACAGACTCCTACGAGCAGTACTTC
v_call: TRBV7-8; d_call: -; j_call: TRBJ2-2; clone_size: -; cdr3_aa: CASSARQVGITNTGELFF; cdr3_nt: TGTGCCAGCAGCGCTAGACAGGTCGGAATCACGAACACCGGGGAGCTGTTTTTT
v_call: TRBV19; d_call: -; j_call: TRBJ1-2; clone_size: -; cdr3_aa: CASSFLRTTQANYGYTF; cdr3_nt: TGTGCCAGTAGTTTCCTCAGAACTACTCAAGCTAACTATGGCTACACCTTC
v_call: TRBV25-1; d_call: -; j_call: TRBJ2-1; clone_size: -; cdr3_aa: CASRGLSYNEQFF; cdr3_nt: TGTGCCAGCAGAGGACTTTCTTACAATGAGCAGTTCTTC
v_call: TRBV28; d_call: TRBD1; j_call: TRBJ1-2; clone_size: -; cdr3_aa: CATPGQGPSNYGYTF; cdr3_nt: TGTGCCACCCCGGGACAGGGGCCATCTAACTATGGCTACACCTTC
v_call: TRBV25-1; d_call: -; j_call: TRBJ1-6; clone_size: -; cdr3_aa: CASSQGNSPLHF; cdr3_nt: TGTGCCAGCAGTCAGGGGAACTCACCCCTCCACTTT
v_call: TRBV27; d_call: -; j_call: TRBJ1-1; clone_size: -; cdr3_aa: CASSFWDIHGNTEAFF; cdr3_nt: TGTGCCAGCAGTTTTTGGGACATTCACGGTAACACTGAAGCTTTCTTT
v_call: TRBV6-5; d_call: TRBD1; j_call: TRBJ2-7; clone_size: -; cdr3_aa: CASSYGTGERLEQYF; cdr3_nt: TGTGCCAGCAGTTACGGGACAGGGGAACGTCTCGAGCAGTACTTC
v_call: TRBV5-1; d_call: TRBD2; j_call: TRBJ2-3; clone_size: -; cdr3_aa: CASGSAGESTDTQYF; cdr3_nt: TGCGCCAGCGGGTCAGCGGGGGAAAGCACAGATACGCAGTATTTT
v_call: TRBV2; d_call: TRBD1; j_call: TRBJ1-1; clone_size: -; cdr3_aa: CASRGGQMNTEAFF; cdr3_nt: TGTGCCAGCAGGGGGGGACAGATGAACACTGAAGCTTTCTTT
v_call: TRBV7-3; d_call: -; j_call: TRBJ1-2; clone_size: -; cdr3_aa: CASAMGRSSNYGYTF; cdr3_nt: TGTGCCAGCGCTATGGGCAGATCATCGAACTATGGCTACACCTTC
v_call: TRBV28; d_call: -; j_call: TRBJ2-5; clone_size: -; cdr3_aa: CASSMYRGLGVSWETQYF; cdr3_nt: TGTGCCAGCAGTATGTACAGGGGACTAGGGGTTTCATGGGAGACCCAGTACTTC
v_call: TRBV11-2; d_call: TRBD2; j_call: TRBJ2-1; clone_size: -; cdr3_aa: CASSFRTSFSNEQFF; cdr3_nt: TGTGCCAGCAGCTTTAGGACTAGCTTCAGCAATGAGCAGTTCTTC
v_call: TRBV19; d_call: -; j_call: TRBJ2-1; clone_size: -; cdr3_aa: CASRRGNEQFF; cdr3_nt: TGTGCCAGTCGCAGGGGTAATGAGCAGTTCTTC
v_call: TRBV28; d_call: -; j_call: TRBJ1-1; clone_size: few; cdr3_aa: CASSLVLSNTEAFF; cdr3_nt: TGTGCCAGCAGTTTAGTCCTTTCGAACACTGAAGCTTTCTTT
v_call: TRBV4-1; d_call: -; j_call: TRBJ2-3; clone_size: -; cdr3_aa: CASSQRAGPNTDTQYF; cdr3_nt: TGCGCCAGCAGCCAAAGGGCGGGACCTAACACAGATACGCAGTATTTT
v_call: TRBV5-4; d_call: TRBD2; j_call: TRBJ2-1; clone_size: few; cdr3_aa: CASSYPSGESYNEQFF; cdr3_nt: TGTGCCAGCAGCTACCCCAGCGGGGAGTCCTACAATGAGCAGTTCTTC
v_call: TRBV29-1; d_call: TRBD1; j_call: TRBJ2-7; clone_size: -; cdr3_aa: CSVRQGSYEQYF; cdr3_nt: TGCAGCGTTAGACAGGGCTCCTACGAGCAGTACTTC
v_call: TRBV2; d_call: -; j_call: TRBJ1-3; clone_size: few; cdr3_aa: CASSDPGLISGNTIYF; cdr3_nt: TGTGCCAGCAGTGACCCTGGACTGATCTCTGGAAACACCATATATTTT
v_call: TRBV19; d_call: -; j_call: TRBJ2-1; clone_size: -; cdr3_aa: CASSIDPGLSDNEQFF; cdr3_nt: TGTGCCAGTAGTATAGATCCAGGGCTCTCCGACAATGAGCAGTTCTTC
v_call: TRBV5-1; d_call: -; j_call: TRBJ1-4; clone_size: -; cdr3_aa: CASSLRQIDEKLFF; cdr3_nt: TGCGCCAGCAGCTTGCGCCAGATTGATGAAAAACTGTTTTTT
v_call: TRBV4-3; d_call: TRBD2; j_call: TRBJ2-1; clone_size: once; cdr3_aa: CASSQDANLGTSGLNEQFF; cdr3_nt: TGCGCCAGCAGCCAAGATGCGAATTTAGGGACTAGCGGACTCAATGAGCAGTTCTTC
v_call: TRBV4-1; d_call: -; j_call: TRBJ1-4; clone_size: few; cdr3_aa: CASSRPKEATNEKLFF; cdr3_nt: TGCGCCAGCAGCCGGCCAAAGGAGGCAACTAATGAAAAACTGTTTTTT
v_call: TRBV28; d_call: TRBD1; j_call: TRBJ2-1; clone_size: few; cdr3_aa: CASSRTTGRNGNEQFF; cdr3_nt: TGTGCCAGCAGCCGTACGACAGGGAGAAACGGCAATGAGCAGTTCTTC
v_call: TRBV29-1; d_call: TRBD1; j_call: TRBJ1-2; clone_size: -; cdr3_aa: CSVGGQGVSGYTF; cdr3_nt: TGCAGCGTTGGCGGCCAGGGGGTATCTGGCTACACCTTC
v_call: TRBV11-2; d_call: -; j_call: TRBJ1-2; clone_size: -; cdr3_aa: CASSLGTFYGYTF; cdr3_nt: TGTGCCAGCAGCCTCGGGACTTTCTATGGCTACACCTTC
v_call: TRBV5-1; d_call: -; j_call: TRBJ2-1; clone_size: -; cdr3_aa: CASSLAVGVYNEQFF; cdr3_nt: TGCGCCAGCAGCTTGGCCGTCGGAGTCTACAATGAGCAGTTCTTC
v_call: TRBV15; d_call: TRBD1; j_call: TRBJ1-5; clone_size: -; cdr3_aa: CATSRDLQGAYQPQHF; cdr3_nt: TGTGCCACCAGCAGAGATCTACAGGGGGCCTATCAGCCCCAGCATTTT
v_call: TRBV27; d_call: -; j_call: TRBJ1-2; clone_size: -; cdr3_aa: CATKDEQGNYGYTF; cdr3_nt: TGTGCCACCAAGGATGAACAGGGTAACTATGGCTACACCTTC
v_call: TRBV28; d_call: -; j_call: TRBJ1-2; clone_size: -; cdr3_aa: CASSFGLVRVRANYGYTF; cdr3_nt: TGTGCCAGCAGTTTTGGATTAGTGAGGGTACGAGCTAACTATGGCTACACCTTC
v_call: TRBV25-1; d_call: -; j_call: TRBJ2-1; clone_size: -; cdr3_aa: CASSDSVLAGPTYNEQFF; cdr3_nt: TGTGCCAGCAGTGACTCTGTTTTGGCAGGGCCGACCTACAATGAGCAGTTCTTC